This TCR beta chain was recorded in a study of T cell responses to AZD1222 COVID-19 vaccine. Study results and limitations: Along spike, vaccine-associated CD4 TCRs were found throughout, with dominance at 160-218 and 743-854. Females made up more of the donors, who were largely white British, and clonal diversity may have come out too low. The study reported that nearly half of spike-specific TCRs target unmutated variant regions. None of the repertoires were sampled until the peak T cell response had passed.

Concerning this clone itself: What it binds is unknown.

Sequencing used immunoSEQ multiplex PCR; TCRdb keeps in-frame clones, though not all of them. Here the sample spans 160,000 or so clones, about 90% being singletons. Trimming took off 3 bases at V and 9 bases at J, with 18 bases between the two ends. The germline CDR1 and CDR2 sequences are KGHSH and LQKENI. There are 14 residues in the CDR3. V is TRBV18 and J is TRBJ2-7, with D perhaps matching TRBD2 (6 bases). The receptor's source is an adult who received the AZD1222 COVID-19 vaccine. Source: peripheral blood, taken 28 days after the second AZD1222 dose. CDR3 in amino acids: CASSPRTGARGQYF. DNA for the CDR3: TGTGCCAGCTCACCGAGGACGGGAGCCCGTGGGCAGTACTTC.